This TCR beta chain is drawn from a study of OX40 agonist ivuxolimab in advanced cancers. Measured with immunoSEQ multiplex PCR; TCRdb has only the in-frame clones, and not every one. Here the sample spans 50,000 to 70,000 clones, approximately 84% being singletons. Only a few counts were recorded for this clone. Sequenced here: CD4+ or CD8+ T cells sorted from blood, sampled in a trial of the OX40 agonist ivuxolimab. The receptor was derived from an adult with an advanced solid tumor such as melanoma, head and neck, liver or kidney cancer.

The CDR3 sequence: CASSETDNQPQHF. CDR3 DNA sequence: TGTGCCAGCAGCGAGACGGATAATCAGCCCCAGCATTTT. The rearrangement joins TRBV11-2 to TRBJ1-5; D is unresolved. Looked up from germline, CDR1 is SGHAT and CDR2 is FQNNGV. There are 13 residues in the CDR3. The V end lost 5 bases, the J end lost 4 bases, and 9 bases lay between the germline ends.